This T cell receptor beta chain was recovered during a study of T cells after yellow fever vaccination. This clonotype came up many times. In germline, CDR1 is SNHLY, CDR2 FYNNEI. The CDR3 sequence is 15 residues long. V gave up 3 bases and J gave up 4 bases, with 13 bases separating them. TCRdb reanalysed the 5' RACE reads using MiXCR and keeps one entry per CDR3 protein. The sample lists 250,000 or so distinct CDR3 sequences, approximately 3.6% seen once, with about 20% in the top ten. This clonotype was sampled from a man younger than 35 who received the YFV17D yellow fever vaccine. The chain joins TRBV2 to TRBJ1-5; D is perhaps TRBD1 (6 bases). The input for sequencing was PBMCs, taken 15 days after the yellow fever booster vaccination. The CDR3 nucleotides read TGTGCCAGCAGTGACCCCCAGGGGTGGAATCAGCCCCAGCATTTT. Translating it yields CASSDPQGWNQPQHF.